This T cell receptor beta chain derives from a study of naive and memory T cell subsets. The CDR3 runs 13 residues. The ends were cut back, 6 bases at V and 6 bases at J, with 14 bases in the middle. Study observations and caveats: RNA-based TCR counts may shift with T cell activation and differentiation. Diversity fell and Gini index rose from naive through CM, EM, EMRA. Each distinct alpha or beta sequence counts as one clonotype.

The beta constant-region primer was an equimolar mix of two oligonucleotides covering TRBC1 and TRBC2. TCRdb recomputed calls from the UMI-ligation and nested PCR reads with MiXCR, one row per CDR3 protein. The sample holds 150,000 or so distinct CDR3 sequences; about 15% are singletons and the top ten take around 0.14%. CMV status came from CD4+ IFNgamma after overnight CMV lysate stimulation. This clonotype appeared a few times. Its specificity is unknown. The J gene is TRBJ1-1, the V gene TRBV12-3 or TRBV12-4; perhaps TRBD1 as D (6 bases). Input material: naive CD4+ T cells from blood. This receptor was obtained from a human donor in good health. CDR3 DNA: TGTGCCAGCAGGCGTTTAGGGGGTCCTGAAGCTTTCTTT. This translates into CASRRLGGPEAFF.